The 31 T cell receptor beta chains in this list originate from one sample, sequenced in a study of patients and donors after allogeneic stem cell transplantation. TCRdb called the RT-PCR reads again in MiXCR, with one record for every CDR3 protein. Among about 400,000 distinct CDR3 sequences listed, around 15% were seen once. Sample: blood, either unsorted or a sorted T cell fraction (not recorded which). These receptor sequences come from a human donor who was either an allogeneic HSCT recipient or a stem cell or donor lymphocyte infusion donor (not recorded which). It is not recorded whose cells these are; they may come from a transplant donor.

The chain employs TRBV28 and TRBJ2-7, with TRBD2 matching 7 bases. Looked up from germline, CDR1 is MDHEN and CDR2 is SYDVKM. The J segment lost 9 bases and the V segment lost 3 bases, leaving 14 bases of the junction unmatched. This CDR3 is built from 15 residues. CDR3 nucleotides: TGTGCCAGCAGTTTGCCCCGGAGGGAGGGCTTAGTGCAGTACTTC. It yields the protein CASSLPRREGLVQYF.

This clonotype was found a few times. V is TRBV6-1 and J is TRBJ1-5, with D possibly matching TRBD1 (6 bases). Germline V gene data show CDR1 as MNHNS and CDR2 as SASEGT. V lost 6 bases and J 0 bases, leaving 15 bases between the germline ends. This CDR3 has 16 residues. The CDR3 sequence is CASSGQGINSNQPQHF. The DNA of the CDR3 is TGTGCCAGCAGCGGCCAGGGGATTAATAGCAATCAGCCCCAGCATTTT.

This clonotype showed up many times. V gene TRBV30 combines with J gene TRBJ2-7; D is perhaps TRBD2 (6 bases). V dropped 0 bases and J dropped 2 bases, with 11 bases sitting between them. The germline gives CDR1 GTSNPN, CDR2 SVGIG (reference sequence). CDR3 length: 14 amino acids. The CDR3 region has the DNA TGTGCCTGGAGTGTGGGGGGAACCACCTACGAGCAGTACTTC. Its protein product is CAWSVGGTTYEQYF.

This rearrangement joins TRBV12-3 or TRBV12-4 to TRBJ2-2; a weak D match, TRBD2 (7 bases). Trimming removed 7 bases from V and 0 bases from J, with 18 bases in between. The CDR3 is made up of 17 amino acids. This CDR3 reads CASTTRGGDTNTGELFF. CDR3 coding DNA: TGTGCCAGCACCACTCGAGGGGGGGATACGAACACCGGGGAGCTGTTTTTT.

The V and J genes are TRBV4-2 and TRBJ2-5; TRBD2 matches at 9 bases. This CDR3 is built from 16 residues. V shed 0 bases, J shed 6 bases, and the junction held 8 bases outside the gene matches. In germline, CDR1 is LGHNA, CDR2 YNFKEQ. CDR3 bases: TGTGCCAGCAGCCAAGAGAGCGGGGGGCCAGGGAAGACCCAGTACTTC. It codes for CASSQESGGPGKTQYF.

The CDR3 nucleotides are TGTGCCAGCAGCTTTAGCGGGGAGACCCAGTACTTC. Protein: CASSFSGETQYF. The rearrangement uses TRBV7-4 and TRBJ2-5; 7 bases line up with TRBD2. The CDR3 has 12 amino acids. V lost 3 bases, J lost 5 bases, and 0 bases stayed unmatched. Germline V lookup: CDR1 SGHVT, CDR2 SQSDAQ. Together with reference TRBV7-4 and TRBJ2-5, the CDR3 gives the full variable domain: GAGVSQSPRYKVAKRGRDVALRCDSISGHVTLYWYRQTLGQGSEVLTYSQSDAQRDKSGRPSGRFSAERPERSVSTLKIQRTEQGDSAVYLCASSFSGETQYFGPGTRLLVL.

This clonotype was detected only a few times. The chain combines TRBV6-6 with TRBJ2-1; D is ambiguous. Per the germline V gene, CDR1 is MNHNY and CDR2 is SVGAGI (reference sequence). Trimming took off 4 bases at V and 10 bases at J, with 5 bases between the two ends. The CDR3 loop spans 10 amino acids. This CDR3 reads CASSSLEQFF. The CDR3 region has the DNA TGTGCCAGCAGTTCTCTGGAGCAGTTCTTC.

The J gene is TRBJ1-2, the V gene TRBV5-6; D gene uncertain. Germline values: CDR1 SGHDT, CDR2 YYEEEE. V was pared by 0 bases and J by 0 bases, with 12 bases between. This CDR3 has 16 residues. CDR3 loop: CASSLGKEEANYGYTF. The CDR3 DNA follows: TGTGCCAGCAGCTTGGGGAAGGAGGAAGCTAACTATGGCTACACCTTC.

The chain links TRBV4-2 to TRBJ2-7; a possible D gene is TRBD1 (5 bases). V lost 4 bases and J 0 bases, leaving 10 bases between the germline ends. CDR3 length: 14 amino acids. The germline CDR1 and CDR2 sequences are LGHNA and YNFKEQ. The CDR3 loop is CASSLEDISYEQYF. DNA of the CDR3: TGTGCCAGCAGCCTAGAGGACATCTCCTACGAGCAGTACTTC.

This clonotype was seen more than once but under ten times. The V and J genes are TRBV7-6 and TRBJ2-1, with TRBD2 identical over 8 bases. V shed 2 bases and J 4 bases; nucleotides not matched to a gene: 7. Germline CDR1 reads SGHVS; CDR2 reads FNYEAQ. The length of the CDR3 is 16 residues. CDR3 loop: CASSLRAGVGYNEQFF. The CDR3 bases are TGTGCCAGCAGCTTAAGAGCGGGAGTTGGGTACAATGAGCAGTTCTTC.

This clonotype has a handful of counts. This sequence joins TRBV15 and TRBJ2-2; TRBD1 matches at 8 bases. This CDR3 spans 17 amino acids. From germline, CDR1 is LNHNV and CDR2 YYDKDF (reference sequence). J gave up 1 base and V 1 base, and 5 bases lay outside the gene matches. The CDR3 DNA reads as TGTGCCACCAGCAGAGGAGACAGGGGCGTGAACACCGGGGAGCTGTTTTTT. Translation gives CATSRGDRGVNTGELFF.

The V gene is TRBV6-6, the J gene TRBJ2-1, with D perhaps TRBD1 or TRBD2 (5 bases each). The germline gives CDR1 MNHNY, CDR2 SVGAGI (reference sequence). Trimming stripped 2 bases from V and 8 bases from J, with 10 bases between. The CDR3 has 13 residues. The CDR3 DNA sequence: TGTGCCAGCAGTTACGTTCGGGGACATGAGCAGTTCTTC. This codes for CASSYVRGHEQFF.

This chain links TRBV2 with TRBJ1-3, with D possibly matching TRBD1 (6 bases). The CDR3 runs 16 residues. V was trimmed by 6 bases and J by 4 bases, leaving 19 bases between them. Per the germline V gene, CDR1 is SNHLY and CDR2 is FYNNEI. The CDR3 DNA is TGTGCCAGCAGGAGATCGGGGGGGCCCACGGGAAACACCATATATTTT. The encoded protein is CASRRSGGPTGNTIYF.

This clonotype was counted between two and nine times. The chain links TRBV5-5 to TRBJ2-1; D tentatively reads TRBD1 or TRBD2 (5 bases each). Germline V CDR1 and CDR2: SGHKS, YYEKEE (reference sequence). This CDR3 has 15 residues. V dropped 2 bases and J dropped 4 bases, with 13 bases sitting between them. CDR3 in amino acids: CASSFRRDGYNEQFF. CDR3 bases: TGTGCCAGCAGCTTCCGCCGGGACGGTTACAATGAGCAGTTCTTC.

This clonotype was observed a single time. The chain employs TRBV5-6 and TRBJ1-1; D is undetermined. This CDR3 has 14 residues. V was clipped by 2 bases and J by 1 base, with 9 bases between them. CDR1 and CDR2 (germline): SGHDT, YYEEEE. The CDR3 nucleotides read TGTGCCAGCAGCTTCGATGAGAGGAACACTGAAGCTTTCTTT. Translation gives CASSFDERNTEAFF.

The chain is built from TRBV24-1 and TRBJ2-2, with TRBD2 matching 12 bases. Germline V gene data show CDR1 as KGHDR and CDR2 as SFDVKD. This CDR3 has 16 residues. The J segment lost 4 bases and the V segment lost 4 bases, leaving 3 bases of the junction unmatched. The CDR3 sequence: CATSELTSGSTGELFF. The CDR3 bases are TGTGCCACCAGTGAGTTGACTAGCGGGAGCACCGGGGAGCTGTTTTTT.

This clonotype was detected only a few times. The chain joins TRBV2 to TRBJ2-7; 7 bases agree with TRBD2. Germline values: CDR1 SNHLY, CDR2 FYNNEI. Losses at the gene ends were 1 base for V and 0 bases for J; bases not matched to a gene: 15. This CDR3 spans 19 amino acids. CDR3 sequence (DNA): TGTGCCAGCAGTGAAGTTTACCTAACGGGAGGCCCATTCTCCTACGAGCAGTACTTC. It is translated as CASSEVYLTGGPFSYEQYF.

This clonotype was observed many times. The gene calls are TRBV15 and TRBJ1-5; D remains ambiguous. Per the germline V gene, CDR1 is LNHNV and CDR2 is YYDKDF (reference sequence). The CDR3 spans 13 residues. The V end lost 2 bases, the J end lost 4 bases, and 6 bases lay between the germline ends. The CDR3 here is CATSRLPNQPQHF. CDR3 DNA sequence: TGTGCCACCAGCAGACTTCCTAATCAGCCCCAGCATTTT.

The CDR3 reads CASSSTALGYTF. The CDR3 region has the DNA TGTGCCAGCAGTTCGACCGCACTTGGCTACACCTTC. The chain is built from TRBV12-3 or TRBV12-4 and TRBJ1-2, with no clear D. Trimming took off 4 bases at V and 7 bases at J, with 10 bases between the two ends. The length of the CDR3 is 12 residues.

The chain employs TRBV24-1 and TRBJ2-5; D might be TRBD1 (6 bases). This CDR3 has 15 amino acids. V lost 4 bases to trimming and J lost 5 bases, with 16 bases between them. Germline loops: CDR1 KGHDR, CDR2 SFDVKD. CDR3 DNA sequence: TGTGCCACCAGTGACCCGCAGGGGTATCGGGAGACCCAGTACTTC. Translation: CATSDPQGYRETQYF.

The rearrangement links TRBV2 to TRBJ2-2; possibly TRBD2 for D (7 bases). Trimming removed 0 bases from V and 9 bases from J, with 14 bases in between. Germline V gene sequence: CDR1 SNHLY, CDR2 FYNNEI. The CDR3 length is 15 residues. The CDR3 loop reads CASSEAGGAVRELFF. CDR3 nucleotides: TGTGCCAGCAGTGAAGCTGGGGGGGCCGTCCGGGAGCTGTTTTTT.

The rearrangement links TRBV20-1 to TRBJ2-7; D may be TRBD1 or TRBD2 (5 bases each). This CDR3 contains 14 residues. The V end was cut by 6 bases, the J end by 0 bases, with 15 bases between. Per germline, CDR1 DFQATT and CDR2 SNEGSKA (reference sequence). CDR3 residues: CSARGERNSYEQYF. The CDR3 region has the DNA TGCAGTGCCCGAGGGGAGCGGAACTCCTACGAGCAGTACTTC.

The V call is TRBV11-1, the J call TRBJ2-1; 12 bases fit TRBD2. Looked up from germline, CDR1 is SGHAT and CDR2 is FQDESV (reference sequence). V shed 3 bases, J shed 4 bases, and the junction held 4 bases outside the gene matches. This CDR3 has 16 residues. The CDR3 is CASSFIGTSGYNEQFF. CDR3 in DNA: TGTGCCAGCAGCTTCATCGGGACTAGCGGGTACAATGAGCAGTTCTTC.

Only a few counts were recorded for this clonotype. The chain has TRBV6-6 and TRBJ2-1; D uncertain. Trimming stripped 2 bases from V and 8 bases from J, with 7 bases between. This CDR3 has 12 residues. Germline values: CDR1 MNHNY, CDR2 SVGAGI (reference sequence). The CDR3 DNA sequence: TGTGCCAGCAGTTACCAGACCTATGAGCAGTTCTTC. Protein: CASSYQTYEQFF.

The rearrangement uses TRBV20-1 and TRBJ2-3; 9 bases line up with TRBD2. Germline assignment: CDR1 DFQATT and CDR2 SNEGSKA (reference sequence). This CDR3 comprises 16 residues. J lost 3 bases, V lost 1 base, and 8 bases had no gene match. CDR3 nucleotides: TGCAGTGCTAGAGGGAGGCGGGAGGGCCGAACAGATACGCAGTATTTT. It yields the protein CSARGRREGRTDTQYF.

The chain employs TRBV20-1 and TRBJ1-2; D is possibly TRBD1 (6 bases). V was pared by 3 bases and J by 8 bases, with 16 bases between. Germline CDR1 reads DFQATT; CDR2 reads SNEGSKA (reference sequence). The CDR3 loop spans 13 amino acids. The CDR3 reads CSAREQGLKGYTF. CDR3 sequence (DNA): TGCAGTGCTAGGGAACAGGGTTTGAAGGGCTACACCTTC.

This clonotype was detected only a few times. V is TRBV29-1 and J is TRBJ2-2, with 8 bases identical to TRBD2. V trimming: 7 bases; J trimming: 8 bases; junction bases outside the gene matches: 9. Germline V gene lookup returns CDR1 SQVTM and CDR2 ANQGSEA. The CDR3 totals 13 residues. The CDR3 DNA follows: TGCAGCGCCAAGCGGGAGAAGGGAGGGGAGCTGTTTTTT. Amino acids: CSAKREKGGELFF.

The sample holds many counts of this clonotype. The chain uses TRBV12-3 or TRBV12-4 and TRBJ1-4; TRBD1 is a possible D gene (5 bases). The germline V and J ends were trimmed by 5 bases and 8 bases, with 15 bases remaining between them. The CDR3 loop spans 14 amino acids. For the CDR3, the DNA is TGTGCCAGCAGTCTCGATGGGGGTGGCGAAAAACTGTTTTTT. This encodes CASSLDGGGEKLFF.

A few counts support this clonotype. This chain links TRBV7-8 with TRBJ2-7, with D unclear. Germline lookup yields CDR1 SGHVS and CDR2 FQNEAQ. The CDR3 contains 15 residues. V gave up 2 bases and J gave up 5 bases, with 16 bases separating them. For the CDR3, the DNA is TGTGCCAGCAGCTTAACATCCTCAAATCCCCACGAGCAGTACTTC. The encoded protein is CASSLTSSNPHEQYF.

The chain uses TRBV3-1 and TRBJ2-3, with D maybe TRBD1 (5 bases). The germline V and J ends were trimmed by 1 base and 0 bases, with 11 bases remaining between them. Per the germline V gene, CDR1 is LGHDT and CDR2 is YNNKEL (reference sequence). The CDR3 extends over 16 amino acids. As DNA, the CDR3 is TGTGCCAGCAGCCAAGGGGGCGGAGTCAGCACAGATACGCAGTATTTT. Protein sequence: CASSQGGGVSTDTQYF.

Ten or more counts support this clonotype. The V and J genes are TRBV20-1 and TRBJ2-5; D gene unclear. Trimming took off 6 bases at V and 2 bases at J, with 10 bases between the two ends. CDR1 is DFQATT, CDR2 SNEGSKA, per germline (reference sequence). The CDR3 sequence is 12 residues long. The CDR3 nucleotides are TGCAGTGCGACCCTATTACAAGAGACCCAGTACTTC. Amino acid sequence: CSATLLQETQYF.